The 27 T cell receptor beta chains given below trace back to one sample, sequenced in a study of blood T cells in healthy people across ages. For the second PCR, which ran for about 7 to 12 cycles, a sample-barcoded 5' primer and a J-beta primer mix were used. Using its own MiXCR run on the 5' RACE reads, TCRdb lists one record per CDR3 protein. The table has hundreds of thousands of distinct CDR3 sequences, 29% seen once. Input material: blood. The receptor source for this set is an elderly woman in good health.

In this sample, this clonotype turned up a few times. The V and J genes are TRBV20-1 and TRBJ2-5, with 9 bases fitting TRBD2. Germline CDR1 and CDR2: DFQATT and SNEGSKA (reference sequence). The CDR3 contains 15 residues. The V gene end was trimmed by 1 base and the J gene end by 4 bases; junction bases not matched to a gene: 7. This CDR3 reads CSARGGRGGPETQYF. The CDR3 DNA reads TGCAGTGCTAGAGGGGGGCGGGGGGGACCAGAGACCCAGTACTTC.

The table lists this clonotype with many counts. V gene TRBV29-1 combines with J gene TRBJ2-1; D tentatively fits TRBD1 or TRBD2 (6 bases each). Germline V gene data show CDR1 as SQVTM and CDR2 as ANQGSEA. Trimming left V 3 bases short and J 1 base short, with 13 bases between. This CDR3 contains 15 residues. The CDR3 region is CSVDDGGYSYNEQFF. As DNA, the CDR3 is TGCAGCGTTGATGACGGGGGCTATTCCTACAATGAGCAGTTCTTC.

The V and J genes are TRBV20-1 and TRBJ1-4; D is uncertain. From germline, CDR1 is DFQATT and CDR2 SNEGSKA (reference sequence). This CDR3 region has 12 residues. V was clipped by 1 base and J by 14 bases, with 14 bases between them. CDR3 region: CSARGKGGGLFF. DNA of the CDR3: TGCAGTGCTAGAGGGAAGGGAGGAGGCCTGTTTTTT.

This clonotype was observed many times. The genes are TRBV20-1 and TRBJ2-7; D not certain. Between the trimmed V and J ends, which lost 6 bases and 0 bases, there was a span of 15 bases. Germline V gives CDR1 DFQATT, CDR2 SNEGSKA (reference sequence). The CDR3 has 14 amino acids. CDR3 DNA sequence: TGCAGTGCCCAGTATCCAGGAAGCTCCTACGAGCAGTACTTC. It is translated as CSAQYPGSSYEQYF.

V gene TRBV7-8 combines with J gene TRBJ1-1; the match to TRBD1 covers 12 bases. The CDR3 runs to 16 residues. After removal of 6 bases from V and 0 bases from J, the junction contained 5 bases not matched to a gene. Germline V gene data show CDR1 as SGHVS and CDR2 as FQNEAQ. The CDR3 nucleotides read TGTGCCAGCAGAGAAGGGACAGGGGGCTTGAACACTGAAGCTTTCTTT. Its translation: CASREGTGGLNTEAFF.

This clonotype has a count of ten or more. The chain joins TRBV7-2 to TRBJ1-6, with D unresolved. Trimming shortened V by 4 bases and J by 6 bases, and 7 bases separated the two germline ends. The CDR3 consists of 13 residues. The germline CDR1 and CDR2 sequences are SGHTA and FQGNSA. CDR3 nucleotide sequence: TGTGCCAGCAGCTCGTCTCGTAATTCACCCCTCCACTTT. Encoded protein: CASSSSRNSPLHF.

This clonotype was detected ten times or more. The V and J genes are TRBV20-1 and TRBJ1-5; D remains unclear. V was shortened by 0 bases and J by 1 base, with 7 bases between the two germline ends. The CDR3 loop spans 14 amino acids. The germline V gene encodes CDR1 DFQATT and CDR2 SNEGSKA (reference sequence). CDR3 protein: CSARDTKSNQPQHF. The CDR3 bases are TGCAGTGCTAGAGATACGAAGAGCAATCAGCCCCAGCATTTT.

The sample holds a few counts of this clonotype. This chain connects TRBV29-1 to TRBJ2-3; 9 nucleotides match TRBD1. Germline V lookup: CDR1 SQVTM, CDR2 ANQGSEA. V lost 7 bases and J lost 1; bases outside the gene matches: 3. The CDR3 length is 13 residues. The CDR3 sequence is CSGRTGGTDTQYF. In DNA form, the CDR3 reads TGCAGCGGACGGACAGGGGGCACAGATACGCAGTATTTT.

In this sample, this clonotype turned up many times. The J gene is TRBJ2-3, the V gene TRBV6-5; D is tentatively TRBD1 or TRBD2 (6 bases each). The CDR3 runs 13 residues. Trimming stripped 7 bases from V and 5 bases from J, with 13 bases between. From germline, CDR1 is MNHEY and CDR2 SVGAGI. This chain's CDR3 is CASIGGMGDTQYF. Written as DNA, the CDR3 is TGTGCCAGCATCGGGGGCATGGGAGATACGCAGTATTTT.

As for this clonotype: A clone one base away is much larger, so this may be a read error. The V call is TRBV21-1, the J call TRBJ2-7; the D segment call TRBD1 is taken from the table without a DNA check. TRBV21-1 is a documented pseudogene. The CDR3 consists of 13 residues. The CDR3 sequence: CATIWAGKETQDF. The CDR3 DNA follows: TGTGCCACCATTTGGGCAGGGAAAGAGACCCAGGACTTC.

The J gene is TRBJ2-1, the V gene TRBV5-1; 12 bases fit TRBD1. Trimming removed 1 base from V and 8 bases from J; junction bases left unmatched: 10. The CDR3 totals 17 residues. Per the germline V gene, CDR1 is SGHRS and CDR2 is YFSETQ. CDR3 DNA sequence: TGCGCCAGCAGCTTGTTAGAGGGGGACAGGGGGCAAGATGAGCAGTTCTTC. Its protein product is CASSLLEGDRGQDEQFF.

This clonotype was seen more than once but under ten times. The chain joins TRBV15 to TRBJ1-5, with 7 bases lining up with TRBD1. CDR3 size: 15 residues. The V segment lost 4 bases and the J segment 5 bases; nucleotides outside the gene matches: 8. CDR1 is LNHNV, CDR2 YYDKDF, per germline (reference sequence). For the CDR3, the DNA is TGTGCCACCAGCATTTACGACAGGGTCGATCAGCCCCAGCATTTT. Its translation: CATSIYDRVDQPQHF.

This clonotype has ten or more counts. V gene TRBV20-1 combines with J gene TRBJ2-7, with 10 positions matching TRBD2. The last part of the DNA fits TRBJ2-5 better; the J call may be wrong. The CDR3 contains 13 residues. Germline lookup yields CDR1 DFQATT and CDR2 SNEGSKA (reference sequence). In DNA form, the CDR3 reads TGCAGTACCCCCGGGACTAGCGTGGGGACCCAGTACTTC. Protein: CSTPGTSVGTQYF.

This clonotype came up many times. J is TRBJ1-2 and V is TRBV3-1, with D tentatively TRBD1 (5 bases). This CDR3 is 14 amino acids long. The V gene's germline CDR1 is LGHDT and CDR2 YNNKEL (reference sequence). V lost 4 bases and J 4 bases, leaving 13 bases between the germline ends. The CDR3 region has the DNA TGTGCCAGCAGCCTGGGGCGAGTCAGCTATGGCTACACCTTC. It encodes CASSLGRVSYGYTF.

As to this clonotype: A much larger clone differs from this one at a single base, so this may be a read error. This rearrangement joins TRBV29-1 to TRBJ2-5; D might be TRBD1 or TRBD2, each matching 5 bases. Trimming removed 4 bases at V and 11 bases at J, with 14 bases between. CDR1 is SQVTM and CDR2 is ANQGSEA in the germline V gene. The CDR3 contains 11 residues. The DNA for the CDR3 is TGCAGCGTTGGGGACCCTAATGAGCAGTACTTC. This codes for CSVGDPNEQYF.

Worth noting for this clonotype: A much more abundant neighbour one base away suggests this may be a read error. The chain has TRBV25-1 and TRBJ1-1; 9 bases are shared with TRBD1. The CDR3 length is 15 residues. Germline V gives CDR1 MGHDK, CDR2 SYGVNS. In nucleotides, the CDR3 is TGTGCCAGCAGTGAGGGGACAGGGAGTTGGACTGGAGCTTTCTTT. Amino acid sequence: CASSEGTGSWTGAFF.

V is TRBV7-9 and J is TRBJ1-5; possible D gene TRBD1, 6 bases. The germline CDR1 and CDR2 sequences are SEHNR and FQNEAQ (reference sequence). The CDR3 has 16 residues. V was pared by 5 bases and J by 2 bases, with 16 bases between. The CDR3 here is CASSKGGVSGNQPQHF. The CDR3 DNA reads TGTGCCAGCAGCAAGGGGGGGGTATCGGGCAATCAGCCCCAGCATTTT.

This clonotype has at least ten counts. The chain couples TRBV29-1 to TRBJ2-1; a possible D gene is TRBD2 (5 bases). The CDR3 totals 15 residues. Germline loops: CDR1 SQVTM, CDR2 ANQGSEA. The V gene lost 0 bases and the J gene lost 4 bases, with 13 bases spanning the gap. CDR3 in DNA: TGCAGCGTTGAAGAGTGGGCTAGCAGATACAATGAGCAGTTCTTC. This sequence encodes CSVEEWASRYNEQFF.

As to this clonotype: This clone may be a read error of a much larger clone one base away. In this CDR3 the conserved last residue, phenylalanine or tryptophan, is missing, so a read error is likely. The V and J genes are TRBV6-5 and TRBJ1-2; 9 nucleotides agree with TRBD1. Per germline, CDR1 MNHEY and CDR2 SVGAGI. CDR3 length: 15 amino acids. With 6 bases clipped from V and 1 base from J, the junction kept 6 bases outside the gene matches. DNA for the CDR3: TGTGCCAGCAGATCCGGGACAGGGCTTAACTATGGCTACACCTGC. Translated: CASRSGTGLNYGYTC.

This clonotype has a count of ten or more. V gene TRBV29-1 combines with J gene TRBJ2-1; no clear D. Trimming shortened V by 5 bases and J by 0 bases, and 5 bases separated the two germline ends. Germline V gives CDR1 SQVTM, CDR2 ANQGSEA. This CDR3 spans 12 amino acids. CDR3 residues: CSVLGSYNEQFF. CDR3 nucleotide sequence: TGCAGCGTTCTAGGCTCCTACAATGAGCAGTTCTTC.

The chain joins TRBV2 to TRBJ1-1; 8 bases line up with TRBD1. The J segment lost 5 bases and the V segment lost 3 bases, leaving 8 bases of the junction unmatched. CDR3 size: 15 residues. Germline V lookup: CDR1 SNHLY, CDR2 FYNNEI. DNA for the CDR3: TGTGCCAGCAGTGACTTAGGACAGGGAGGTACTGAAGCTTTCTTT. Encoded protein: CASSDLGQGGTEAFF. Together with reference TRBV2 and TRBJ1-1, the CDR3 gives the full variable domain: EPEVTQTPSHQVTQMGQEVILRCVPISNHLYFYWYRQILGQKVEFLVSFYNNEISEKSEIFDDQFSVERPDGSNFTLKIRSTKLEDSAMYFCASSDLGQGGTEAFFGQGTRLTVV.

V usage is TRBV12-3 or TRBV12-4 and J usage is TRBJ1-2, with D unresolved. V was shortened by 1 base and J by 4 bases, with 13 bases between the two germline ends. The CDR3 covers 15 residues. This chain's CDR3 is CASSLVGQVPYGYTF. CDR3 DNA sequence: TGTGCCAGCAGTTTAGTAGGGCAGGTTCCCTATGGCTACACCTTC.

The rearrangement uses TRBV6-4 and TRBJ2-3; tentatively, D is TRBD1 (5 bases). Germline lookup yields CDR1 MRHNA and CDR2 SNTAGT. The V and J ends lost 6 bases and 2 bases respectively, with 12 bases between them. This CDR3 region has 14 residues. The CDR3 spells CASRLDSYTDTQYF. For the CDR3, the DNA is TGTGCCAGCAGATTAGACAGTTACACAGATACGCAGTATTTT.

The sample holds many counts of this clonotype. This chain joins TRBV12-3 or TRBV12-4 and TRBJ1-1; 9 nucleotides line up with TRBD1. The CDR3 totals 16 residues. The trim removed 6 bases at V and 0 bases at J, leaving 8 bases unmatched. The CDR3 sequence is CASSPGTGLMNTEAFF. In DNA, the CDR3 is TGTGCCAGCAGCCCCGGGACAGGGCTCATGAACACTGAAGCTTTCTTT.

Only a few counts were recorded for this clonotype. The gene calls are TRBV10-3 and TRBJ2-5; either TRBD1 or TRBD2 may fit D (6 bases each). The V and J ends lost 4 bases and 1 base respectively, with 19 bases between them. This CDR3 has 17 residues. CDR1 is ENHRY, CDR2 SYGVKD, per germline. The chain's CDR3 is CAISGRANGGRQETQYF. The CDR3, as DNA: TGTGCCATCAGTGGGAGGGCTAACGGGGGCCGCCAAGAGACCCAGTACTTC.

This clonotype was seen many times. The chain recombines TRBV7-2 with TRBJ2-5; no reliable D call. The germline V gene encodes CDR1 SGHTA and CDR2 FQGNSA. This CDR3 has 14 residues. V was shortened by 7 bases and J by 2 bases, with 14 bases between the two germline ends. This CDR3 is CASNPFGPQETQYF. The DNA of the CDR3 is TGTGCCAGCAACCCCTTTGGGCCACAAGAGACCCAGTACTTC.

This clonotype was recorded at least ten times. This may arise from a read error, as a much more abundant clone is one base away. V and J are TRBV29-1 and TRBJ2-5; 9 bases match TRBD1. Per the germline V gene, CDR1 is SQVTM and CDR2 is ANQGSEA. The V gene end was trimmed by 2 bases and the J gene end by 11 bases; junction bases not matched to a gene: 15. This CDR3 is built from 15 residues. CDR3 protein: CSVELRGQGGNEQYF. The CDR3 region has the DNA TGCAGCGTTGAATTAAGGGGACAGGGCGGCAATGAGCAGTACTTC.